The 15 T cell receptor beta chains given below trace back to one sample, sequenced in a study of shared clonotypes between healthy human individuals. Produced via immunoSEQ multiplex PCR; TCRdb's table is partial and in-frame only. The repertoire includes roughly 1,100,000 clones, about 70% of them detected once, and over 1.3% sits in the top ten. Sequencing was done on a sample of memory CD4+ T cells sorted from blood. Subset: CD45RA-negative fraction. These receptors originate from a man between 18 and 35 years old in good health.

The V call is TRBV19, the J call TRBJ2-7; possible D gene TRBD1, 6 bases. Trimming took off 0 bases at V and 2 bases at J, with 8 bases between the two ends. Per the germline V gene, CDR1 is LNHDA and CDR2 is SQIVND (reference sequence). This CDR3 has 14 residues. CDR3 sequence: CASSIDKGAYEQYF. For the CDR3, the DNA is TGTGCCAGTAGTATAGATAAGGGGGCCTACGAGCAGTACTTC.

In its sample, this clone was seen a few times. V is TRBV5-6 and J is TRBJ1-2; TRBD1 might be the D (6 bases). The V gene lost 1 base and the J gene lost 4 bases, with 8 bases spanning the gap. The germline gives CDR1 SGHDT, CDR2 YYEEEE. The CDR3 has 13 residues. CDR3 protein: CASSLTGTYGYTF. The DNA of the CDR3 is TGTGCCAGCAGCTTGACAGGGACCTATGGCTACACCTTC. Full variable domain (outside the CDR3, taken from reference TRBV5-6 and TRBJ1-2): DAGVTQSPTHLIKTRGQQVTLRCSPKSGHDTVSWYQQALGQGPQFIFQYYEEEERQRGNFPDRFSGHQFPNYSSELNVNALLLGDSALYLCASSLTGTYGYTFGSGTRLTVV.

This chain links TRBV9 with TRBJ2-7; D is uncertain. The CDR3 totals 14 residues. Germline V gene sequence: CDR1 SGDLS, CDR2 YYNGEE. The V and J ends lost 1 base and 7 bases respectively, with 15 bases between them. CDR3 loop: CASSVSGGLGEQYF. The CDR3 nucleotides read TGTGCCAGCAGCGTATCTGGTGGTCTGGGTGAGCAGTACTTC.

The chain joins TRBV5-4 to TRBJ2-6, with D uncertain. The CDR3 totals 12 residues. Germline values: CDR1 SGHNT, CDR2 YYREEE (reference sequence). Trimming took off 4 bases at V and 11 bases at J, with 10 bases between the two ends. The DNA of the CDR3 is TGTGCCAGCAGCCTACTCTCCGACGTCCTGACTTTC. Residues: CASSLLSDVLTF.

This sequence joins TRBV7-2 and TRBJ2-5; D gene ambiguous. Germline CDR1 SGHTA, CDR2 FQGNSA. CDR3 length equals 15 residues. Deletions cut 6 bases from V and 7 bases from J, with 21 bases between. CDR3 protein: CASRSDGPFIGTQYF. As DNA, the CDR3 is TGTGCCAGCAGATCCGACGGACCTTTTATTGGGACCCAGTACTTC.

The rearrangement links TRBV28 to TRBJ2-5, with TRBD1 identical over 9 bases. J gave up 5 bases and V 10 bases, and 14 bases lay outside the gene matches. CDR3 length: 15 residues. Germline values: CDR1 MDHEN, CDR2 SYDVKM. The CDR3 DNA reads as TGTGCCACTCACGGGGGGACAGGGTTCGGGGAGACCCAGTACTTC. Translating gives CATHGGTGFGETQYF.

The J gene is TRBJ2-1, the V gene TRBV5-1, with D possibly TRBD2 on 6 matching bases. The CDR3 is made up of 16 amino acids. V was cut by 5 bases and J by 5 bases, with 20 bases left in between. The germline CDR1 and CDR2 sequences are SGHRS and YFSETQ. In DNA form, the CDR3 reads TGCGCCAGCAGTCCGACTGGGGGAGCGGGCGACAATGAGCAGTTCTTC. Translated, it gives CASSPTGGAGDNEQFF.

CDR3 residues: CASKLQASGNTIYF. The CDR3 DNA sequence: TGTGCCAGCAAGTTACAGGCCTCTGGAAACACCATATATTTT. The rearrangement links TRBV6-1 to TRBJ1-3; D perhaps matches TRBD1 (5 bases). Per the germline V gene, CDR1 is MNHNS and CDR2 is SASEGT. This CDR3 has 14 amino acids. V lost 7 bases and J lost 0, with 10 bases in between.

The chain has TRBV2 and TRBJ1-6; D not certain. Germline lookup yields CDR1 SNHLY and CDR2 FYNNEI. V lost 8 bases to trimming and J lost 2 bases, with 10 bases between them. The CDR3 has 14 residues. CDR3 in DNA: TGTGCCAGCTCTCCGGGAACCTATAATTCACCCCTCCACTTT. As protein: CASSPGTYNSPLHF.

This chain uses TRBV30 with TRBJ2-2, with D possibly matching TRBD2 (5 bases). V dropped 3 bases and J dropped 12 bases, with 11 bases sitting between them. Germline CDR1 GTSNPN, CDR2 SVGIG (reference sequence). This CDR3 has 11 residues. CDR3 nucleotides: TGTGCCTGGAGACTAGAGAATCAGCTGTTTTTT. It codes for CAWRLENQLFF.

The chain employs TRBV6-6 and TRBJ2-2; 9 bases map to TRBD2. The trim removed 9 bases at V and 4 bases at J, leaving 6 bases unmatched. CDR3 size: 14 residues. Germline V CDR1 and CDR2: MNHNY, SVGAGI (reference sequence). This chain's CDR3 is CASVGLAPTGELFF. In DNA, the CDR3 is TGTGCCAGTGTGGGACTAGCACCCACCGGGGAGCTGTTTTTT.

V and J are TRBV9 and TRBJ1-2; 10 bases map to TRBD1. Germline loops: CDR1 SGDLS, CDR2 YYNGEE. After removal of 4 bases from V and 3 bases from J, the junction contained 9 bases not matched to a gene. This CDR3 comprises 16 residues. CDR3 sequence (DNA): TGTGCCAGCAGCTCCCCTAGGACAGGGGGGGACTATGGCTACACCTTC. Translating gives CASSSPRTGGDYGYTF.

The chain links TRBV19 to TRBJ2-3, with D possibly matching TRBD1 (5 bases). This CDR3 is built from 13 residues. The ends were cut back, 3 bases at V and 6 bases at J, with 10 bases in the middle. Germline V gene sequence: CDR1 LNHDA, CDR2 SQIVND (reference sequence). CDR3 residues: CASSIQGSDTQYF. The CDR3 coding sequence is TGTGCCAGTAGTATCCAGGGTTCGGATACGCAGTATTTT.

The chain recombines TRBV5-1 with TRBJ1-1; D ambiguous. This CDR3 is built from 13 residues. CDR1 SGHRS and CDR2 YFSETQ come from the germline V gene. V lost 0 bases and J lost 4, with 7 bases in between. The CDR3 sequence is CASSLVEVTEAFF. The CDR3 DNA reads TGCGCCAGCAGCTTGGTTGAAGTCACTGAAGCTTTCTTT.

The rearrangement uses TRBV19 and TRBJ2-1; D is undetermined. Trimming pared 7 bases from V and 7 bases from J, leaving 14 bases between. This CDR3 region has 13 residues. Germline-derived CDR1 and CDR2 are LNHDA and SQIVND (reference sequence). The CDR3 DNA follows: TGTGCCAGTAAAACAGCAGGAGCTAATGAGCAGTTCTTC. This encodes CASKTAGANEQFF.